A selection of T cell receptor beta chains follows, all from one sample in a study of T cells in Graves' hyperthyroidism and ophthalmopathy. TCRdb re-derived calls from the multiplex PCR reads in MiXCR, one entry per CDR3 protein. The sample lists about 640,000 distinct CDR3 sequences; around 20% were seen once. The sample taken for sequencing was blood. The receptor set was obtained from a man aged 25-40 years with Graves' ophthalmopathy. Each CDR3 is given with its conserved first and last residue. The order of the fields is V gene, clone size, D gene, J gene, CDR3 protein, CDR3 DNA. A D gene is named only where the DNA matches it firmly. Rows give clone size only sometimes, using once, few, many, or a class for an expanded clone.

TRBV28	many	TRBD1	TRBJ1-1	CASSHGQAEAFF	TGTGCCAGCAGCCACGGACAGGCTGAAGCTTTCTTT
TRBV20-1	-	-	TRBJ2-1	CSARDLTGPNYNEQFF	TGCAGTGCTAGAGACTTAACGGGACCCAACTACAATGAGCAGTTCTTC
TRBV28	few	TRBD1	TRBJ1-2	CASSTGTGAGYGYTF	TGTGCCAGCAGCACCGGGACAGGGGCTGGTTATGGCTACACCTTC
TRBV6-1	few	-	TRBJ1-6	CASSLLRSGNSPLHF	TGTGCCAGCAGTCTGCTCAGGTCCGGTAATTCACCCCTCCACTTT
TRBV19	-	TRBD1	TRBJ2-2	CASSAQTGGNTGELFF	TGTGCCAGTAGTGCTCAAACAGGGGGCAACACCGGGGAGCTGTTTTTT
TRBV20-1	many	-	TRBJ2-3	CSALLRTDTQYF	TGCAGTGCTTTACTTAGGACAGATACGCAGTATTTT
TRBV2	-	-	TRBJ2-3	CASTGQGRKREGTDTQYF	TGTGCCAGCACCGGACAGGGGAGGAAGCGGGAGGGTACAGATACGCAGTATTTT
TRBV27	-	-	TRBJ2-2	CASSFFLDPLGGELFF	TGTGCCAGCAGTTTTTTCCTTGACCCGTTGGGCGGGGAGCTGTTTTTT
TRBV7-9	-	-	TRBJ2-5	CASSSTVGQETQYF	TGTGCCAGCAGCTCGACAGTGGGGCAAGAGACCCAGTACTTC
TRBV28	many	-	TRBJ1-5	CASNEGGAGQPQHF	TGTGCCAGCAACGAGGGGGGGGCTGGGCAGCCCCAGCATTTT
TRBV11-2	-	TRBD1	TRBJ1-2	CASSRGTVDGYTF	TGTGCCAGCAGCCGAGGGACAGTGGATGGCTACACCTTC
TRBV20-1	many	-	TRBJ2-3	CSARPTGTDTQYF	TGCAGTGCTAGGCCTACAGGCACAGATACGCAGTATTTT
TRBV13	few	-	TRBJ2-1	CASSYGRGNEQFF	TGTGCCAGCAGCTACGGGCGGGGCAATGAGCAGTTCTTC
TRBV11-2	-	-	TRBJ2-7	CASSRRDSPPYEQYF	TGTGCCAGCAGCCGCCGGGACTCCCCACCCTACGAGCAGTACTTC
TRBV29-1	-	TRBD2	TRBJ2-5	CSVLGLAGGKYF	TGCAGCGTTTTGGGACTAGCGGGAGGGAAGTACTTC